The 25 T cell receptor beta chains below come from one sample, sequenced in a study of molecular identifiers for immune sequencing clone quantification. TCRdb re-called the PCR reads with MiXCR, one entry per CDR3 protein. The sample lists about 97,000 distinct CDR3 sequences, roughly a quarter occurring once. Sequencing input: naive CD8+ T cells from blood, with Jurkat cell RNA spiked in. Subset indicated: FACS-sorted CD8+CD4-CCR7+CD45RA+ naive T cells. The receptors stem from a human donor in good health. Some libraries in this study had Jurkat cell RNA spiked in.

This clonotype has more than one count but fewer than ten. This sequence joins TRBV11-2 and TRBJ2-1, with 10 nucleotides matching TRBD2. The V and J ends lost 2 bases and 2 bases, in that order; junction bases with no gene match: 0. The CDR3 loop spans 15 amino acids. The germline CDR1 and CDR2 sequences are SGHAT and FQNNGV. The CDR3 loop reads CASSLTSGTYNEQFF. The DNA for the CDR3 is TGTGCCAGCAGCTTAACTAGCGGGACCTACAATGAGCAGTTCTTC.

This clonotype occurred many times. V is TRBV29-1 and J is TRBJ2-7; D gene uncertain. Per germline, CDR1 SQVTM and CDR2 ANQGSEA. Trimming took 4 bases from V and 3 from J, leaving 10 bases between them. The CDR3 has 12 residues. CDR3 DNA sequence: TGCAGCGTTGGGAACACCCACTACGAGCAGTACTTC. Amino acids: CSVGNTHYEQYF.

As regards this clonotype: This could be a read error, since a much larger clone is one nucleotide away. CDR3 coding DNA: TGTGCCAGCAGCCCGGGAGTTTCGGTGGAGCGGTACTTC. Protein product: CASSPGVSVERYF. This chain uses TRBV7-6 with TRBJ2-7; TRBD2 might be the D (6 bases). The CDR3 loop spans 13 amino acids. The germline gives CDR1 SGHVS, CDR2 FNYEAQ.

This clonotype was counted ten times or more. The chain combines TRBV29-1 with TRBJ1-1; possibly TRBD1 for D (5 bases). CDR1 is SQVTM and CDR2 is ANQGSEA in the germline V gene. This CDR3 is built from 13 residues. The V end was cut by 4 bases, the J end by 1 base, with 10 bases between. The DNA of the CDR3 is TGCAGCGTTGCGTGGGACTGGAACACTGAAGCTTTCTTT. Amino acid sequence: CSVAWDWNTEAFF.

This clonotype was observed at least ten times. V is TRBV9 and J is TRBJ2-3, with 10 bases aligning to TRBD2. Trimming at V came to 1 base and at J to 2 bases, leaving 7 bases not matched to a gene. Germline CDR1 reads SGDLS; CDR2 reads YYNGEE. This CDR3 region has 17 residues. CDR3 protein: CASSVSGGASSTDTQYF. CDR3 DNA sequence: TGTGCCAGCAGCGTAAGCGGGGGGGCCTCGTCCACAGATACGCAGTATTTT.

On this clonotype itself: A much larger clonotype is one base distant, so this may be a read error. This chain uses TRBV2 with TRBJ1-5, with a possible D match to TRBD1 (6 bases). Deletions cut 6 bases from V and 7 bases from J, with 16 bases between. CDR1 is SNHLY and CDR2 is FYNNEI in the germline V gene. The CDR3 loop spans 14 amino acids. CDR3 sequence (DNA): TGTGCCAGCAGCCCTGGGACAAGGGAACAGCCCCAGCATTTT. Translation: CASSPGTREQPQHF.

This clonotype has a count of ten or more. The V and J genes are TRBV30 and TRBJ1-6; D remains unclear. Deletions cut 2 bases from V and 11 bases from J, with 10 bases between. Germline loops: CDR1 GTSNPN, CDR2 SVGIG (reference sequence). The CDR3 sequence is 12 residues long. CDR3 sequence: CAWSLGPPPLHF. The CDR3 region has the DNA TGTGCCTGGAGTCTAGGTCCACCACCCCTCCACTTT.

As to this clonotype: A much larger clone is a single base away; this may be a read error. The chain is built from TRBV7-2 and TRBJ1-1; D might be TRBD1 (6 bases). The CDR3 spans 11 residues. The V end lost 5 bases, the J end lost 10 bases, and 11 bases lay between the germline ends. CDR1 and CDR2 (germline): SGHTA, FQGNSA. The CDR3 DNA reads as TGTGCCAGCAGCGGGGGCCCTGCAGCTTTCTTT. As protein: CASSGGPAAFF.

The J gene is TRBJ1-2, the V gene TRBV27; D possibly corresponds to TRBD1 (5 bases). Germline CDR1 and CDR2: MNHEY and SMNVEV (reference sequence). Trimming cost V 6 bases and J 3 bases, with 11 bases left between them. The CDR3 runs 13 residues. The CDR3 sequence is CASSLGADYGYTF. As DNA, the CDR3 is TGTGCCAGCAGCCTAGGGGCGGACTATGGCTACACCTTC.

This clonotype was seen at least ten times. The genes are TRBV7-9 and TRBJ2-7, with TRBD1 matching 8 bases. V was clipped by 6 bases and J by 1 base; unmatched bases: 5. Germline V CDR1 and CDR2: SEHNR, FQNEAQ (reference sequence). The CDR3 runs to 14 residues. The DNA for the CDR3 is TGTGCCAGCAGGACAGGGGCCTCGTCCTACGAGCAGTACTTC. It is translated as CASRTGASSYEQYF.

This clonotype was recorded many times. The rearrangement joins TRBV28 to TRBJ1-5, with TRBD1 as a possible D gene (5 bases). With 5 bases removed from V and 5 bases from J, the gap between germline ends came to 13 bases. CDR3 length: 14 amino acids. CDR1 and CDR2 (germline): MDHEN, SYDVKM. The CDR3 loop reads CASSLQGVDQPQHF. CDR3 DNA sequence: TGTGCCAGCAGTCTCCAGGGAGTCGATCAGCCCCAGCATTTT.

This clonotype came up many times. This chain connects TRBV27 to TRBJ1-1, with D unresolved. CDR3 length equals 11 residues. Germline lookup yields CDR1 MNHEY and CDR2 SMNVEV (reference sequence). The V and J ends lost 7 bases and 4 bases respectively, with 7 bases between them. The CDR3 DNA follows: TGTGCCAGCACCTTTGGCACTGAAGCTTTCTTT. Protein: CASTFGTEAFF.

Concerning this clonotype: A clone one base away is much larger, so this may be a read error. The rearrangement links TRBV20-1 to TRBJ2-7, with D tentatively TRBD1 (5 bases). The CDR3 extends over 15 amino acids. Between the trimmed V and J ends, which lost 1 base and 3 bases, there was a span of 16 bases. Germline-derived CDR1 and CDR2 are DFQATT and SNEGSKA (reference sequence). The CDR3 here is CSARGPLKGNYEQYF. CDR3 DNA sequence: TGCAGTGCTAGAGGTCCACTCAAGGGGAACTACGAGCAGTACTTC.

This clonotype was seen repeatedly, ten times or more. CDR3 coding DNA: TGCGCCAGCAGCCAATTTACAGCTAGCACAGATACGCAGTATTTT. Protein sequence: CASSQFTASTDTQYF. This chain connects TRBV4-3 to TRBJ2-3; D not resolved. Germline V gene sequence: CDR1 LGHNA, CDR2 YSLEER. Trimming shortened V by 2 bases and J by 0 bases, and 9 bases separated the two germline ends. This CDR3 is built from 15 residues.

This clonotype was observed at least ten times. The rearrangement uses TRBV19 and TRBJ2-2, with D tentatively TRBD1 (6 bases). This CDR3 spans 14 amino acids. Trimming shortened V by 5 bases and J by 5 bases, and 12 bases separated the two germline ends. CDR1 and CDR2 from the germline V gene are LNHDA and SQIVND (reference sequence). The CDR3: CASSPEQGTGELFF. CDR3 sequence (DNA): TGTGCCAGTAGTCCAGAACAGGGAACCGGGGAGCTGTTTTTT. Based on the CDR3 plus reference TRBV19 and TRBJ2-2, the full variable domain is DGGITQSPKYLFRKEGQNVTLSCEQNLNHDAMYWYRQDPGQGLRLIYYSQIVNDFQKGDIAEGYSVSREKKESFPLTVTSAQKNPTAFYLCASSPEQGTGELFFGEGSRLTVL.

This clonotype appeared a few times. This chain joins TRBV28 and TRBJ2-1, with TRBD2 matching over 7 bases. Losses at the gene ends were 5 bases for V and 2 bases for J; bases not matched to a gene: 12. This CDR3 has 17 amino acids. The germline V gene has CDR1 MDHEN and CDR2 SYDVKM. The CDR3 sequence: CASSPLMGRAAYNEQFF. DNA for the CDR3: TGTGCCAGCAGTCCCTTAATGGGGAGGGCGGCCTACAATGAGCAGTTCTTC.

This clonotype turned up a few times. The V call is TRBV7-9, the J call TRBJ1-2; TRBD1 is a possible D gene (6 bases). This CDR3 is built from 16 residues. The ends were cut back, 5 bases at V and 3 bases at J, with 19 bases in the middle. In germline, CDR1 is SEHNR, CDR2 FQNEAQ (reference sequence). This CDR3 reads CASSAARGVVHYGYTF. CDR3 bases: TGTGCCAGCAGCGCGGCGAGGGGGGTAGTCCACTATGGCTACACCTTC.

This clonotype was counted only a few times. This may be a read error, as it is one base from a much larger clone. The V gene is TRBV23-1, the J gene TRBJ2-5, with a possible D match to TRBD1 (5 bases). TRBV23-1 is assigned to the ORF class and has an uncertain function. The CDR3 loop spans 15 amino acids. DNA of the CDR3: TGCGCCAGCAGTCAATCGTCAGGGATGAAAGAGCCCCAGTACTTC. Protein product: CASSQSSGMKEPQYF.

This clonotype was recorded at least ten times. The chain carries TRBV20-1 and TRBJ2-7; tentatively, D is TRBD1 (5 bases). Trimming stripped 6 bases from V and 7 bases from J, with 16 bases between. Germline loops: CDR1 DFQATT, CDR2 SNEGSKA (reference sequence). The CDR3 is 12 residues long. The CDR3 sequence is CSAFQGMGEQYF. The DNA of the CDR3 is TGCAGTGCCTTCCAGGGAATGGGGGAGCAGTACTTC.

There are many counts of this clonotype. This chain connects TRBV30 to TRBJ2-5; D uncertain. The germline V gene encodes CDR1 GTSNPN and CDR2 SVGIG (reference sequence). This CDR3 has 15 residues. V was pared by 2 bases and J by 2 bases, with 15 bases between. CDR3 in DNA: TGTGCCTGGAGTAATCTGGTTCTGGGGCAAGAGACCCAGTACTTC. Its translation is CAWSNLVLGQETQYF.

This clonotype turned up a few times. V usage is TRBV30 and J usage is TRBJ2-7; D remains ambiguous. The V end was cut by 3 bases, the J end by 5 bases, with 8 bases between. There are 11 residues in the CDR3. The germline V gene has CDR1 GTSNPN and CDR2 SVGIG (reference sequence). The DNA for the CDR3 is TGTGCCTGGAGAGGTTGGGACGAGCAGTACTTC. As protein: CAWRGWDEQYF.

The rearrangement uses TRBV5-1 and TRBJ2-2; 7 positions agree with TRBD1. V was pared by 0 bases and J by 3 bases, with 5 bases of the junction left unmatched. CDR1 is SGHRS, CDR2 YFSETQ, per germline. The CDR3 has 16 amino acids. The CDR3 DNA sequence: TGCGCCAGCAGCTTGGGAGCCGGACAGGACACCGGGGAGCTGTTTTTT. It translates to CASSLGAGQDTGELFF.

A remark on this clonotype: It is likely a read error, because the conserved phenylalanine at the end of the CDR3 is missing. Here the CDR3 DNA reads TGCAGCGTTTACAACCTCTCCTACGAGCAGTACTCC. Protein sequence: CSVYNLSYEQYS. The rearrangement joins TRBV29-1 to TRBJ2-7, with D hard to call. From germline, CDR1 is SQVTM and CDR2 ANQGSEA. The CDR3 has 12 residues. V lost 5 bases to trimming and J lost 0 bases, with 8 bases between them.

The chain joins TRBV5-1 to TRBJ2-1; 11 bases align to TRBD2. The CDR3 runs 15 residues. V lost 4 bases to trimming and J lost 8 bases; unmatched junction nucleotides: 8. Per germline, CDR1 SGHRS and CDR2 YFSETQ. The CDR3 protein is CASSPSSGRIYEQFF. The CDR3 DNA reads TGCGCCAGCAGCCCCTCTAGCGGGAGGATCTATGAGCAGTTCTTC.

This chain joins TRBV4-3 and TRBJ2-7; TRBD1 is a possible D gene (6 bases). This CDR3 is built from 14 residues. V shed 2 bases and J shed 4 bases, with 12 bases lying between them. Germline V gives CDR1 LGHNA, CDR2 YSLEER. CDR3 bases: TGCGCCAGCAGCCAAAATACAGGGATTTACGAGCAGTACTTC. This codes for CASSQNTGIYEQYF.